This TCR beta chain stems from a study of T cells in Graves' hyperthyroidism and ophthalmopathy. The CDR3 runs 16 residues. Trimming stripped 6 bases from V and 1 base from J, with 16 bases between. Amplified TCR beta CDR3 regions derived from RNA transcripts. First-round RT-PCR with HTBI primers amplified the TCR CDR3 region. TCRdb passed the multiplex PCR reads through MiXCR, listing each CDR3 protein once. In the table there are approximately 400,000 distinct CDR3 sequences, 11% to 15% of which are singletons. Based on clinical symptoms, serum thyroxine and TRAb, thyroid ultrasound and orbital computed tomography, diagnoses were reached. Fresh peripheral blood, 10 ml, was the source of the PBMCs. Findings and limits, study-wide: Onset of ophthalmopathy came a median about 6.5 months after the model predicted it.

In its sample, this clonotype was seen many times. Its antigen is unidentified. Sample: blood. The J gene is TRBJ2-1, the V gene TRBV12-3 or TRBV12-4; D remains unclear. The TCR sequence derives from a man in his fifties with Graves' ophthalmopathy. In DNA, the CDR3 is TGTGCCAGCAGACCTTCCGGTCTCTTGTCCTACAATGAGCAGTTCTTC. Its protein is CASRPSGLLSYNEQFF.